One sample yielded the 21 T cell receptor beta chains listed below, sequenced in a study of cytomegalovirus exposure and HLA in healthy donors. Amplification used 60 Vbeta primers and 13 Jbeta primers. The assay was immunoSEQ multiplex PCR, and TCRdb's table has in-frame clones only and misses some. Of 130,000 or so clones listed, 60% to 85% were seen once; the top ten hold about 3%. Sequenced: PBMCs. These receptors all stem from a man aged 25 to 45 in good health and CMV-seronegative.

This sequence joins TRBV7-9 and TRBJ2-1; 7 bases are a match to TRBD2. The V segment lost 2 bases and the J segment 6 bases; nucleotides outside the gene matches: 10. This CDR3 comprises 16 residues. CDR1 SEHNR and CDR2 FQNEAQ come from the germline V gene (reference sequence). Here the CDR3 DNA reads TGTGCCAGCAGCTTAAGAGTCGCGGGAGCGTCCAATGAGCAGTTCTTC. This translates into CASSLRVAGASNEQFF.

The chain recombines TRBV5-1 with TRBJ2-7; a possible D gene is TRBD2 (5 bases). Germline V gene lookup returns CDR1 SGHRS and CDR2 YFSETQ. Trimming removed 5 bases at V and 6 bases at J, with 15 bases between. The CDR3 length is 13 residues. The DNA of the CDR3 is TGCGCCAGCAGTCCGGGAAATTCAGGCGAGCAGTACTTC. Its translation is CASSPGNSGEQYF. Based on the CDR3 plus reference TRBV5-1 and TRBJ2-7, the full variable domain is KAGVTQTPRYLIKTRGQQVTLSCSPISGHRSVSWYQQTPGQGLQFLFEYFSETQRNKGNFPGRFSGRQFSNSRSEMNVSTLELGDSALYLCASSPGNSGEQYFGPGTRLTVT.

This clone was seen a handful of times. The chain couples TRBV5-1 to TRBJ1-2; 9 bases line up with TRBD1. The CDR3 spans 16 residues. V dropped 0 bases and J dropped 8; count of bases not matched to a gene: 11. Germline V lookup: CDR1 SGHRS, CDR2 YFSETQ. The CDR3 nucleotides read TGCGCCAGCAGCTTGGTGGGGGACAGGGTGACTCGGGGCTACACCTTC. This translates into CASSLVGDRVTRGYTF.

The chain combines TRBV7-3 with TRBJ2-1; the D gene is possibly TRBD1 (6 bases). The CDR3 length is 13 residues. Trimming took 4 bases from V and 6 from J, leaving 10 bases between them. The germline V gene encodes CDR1 SGHTA and CDR2 FQGTGA. CDR3 sequence: CASSSGQLNEQFF. The DNA for the CDR3 is TGTGCCAGCAGCTCCGGACAGCTCAATGAGCAGTTCTTC. Full variable domain (missing parts from reference TRBV7-3 and TRBJ2-1): GAGVSQTPSNKVTEKGKYVELRCDPISGHTALYWYRQSLGQGPEFLIYFQGTGAADDSGLPNDRFFAVRPEGSVSTLKIQRTERGDSAVYLCASSSGQLNEQFFGPGTRLTVL.

This chain's CDR3 is CASSDSLAGDYNEQFF. The CDR3 nucleotides are TGTGCCAGCAGTGACTCACTAGCGGGAGACTACAATGAGCAGTTCTTC. This chain joins TRBV6-4 and TRBJ2-1, with 11 bases identical to TRBD2. V was pared by 0 bases and J by 3 bases, with 1 base of the junction left unmatched. In germline, CDR1 is MRHNA, CDR2 SNTAGT. The CDR3 runs to 16 residues.

The CDR3 loop reads CASSFQGANEQFF. The DNA of the CDR3 is TGTGCCAGCAGTTTTCAGGGGGCGAATGAGCAGTTCTTC. The V and J genes are TRBV27 and TRBJ2-1, with 8 bases fitting TRBD1. CDR1 is MNHEY, CDR2 SMNVEV, per germline (reference sequence). The CDR3 sequence is 13 residues long. With 3 bases clipped from V and 7 bases from J, the junction kept 2 bases outside the gene matches.

The chain couples TRBV19 to TRBJ1-1; no definite D call. The germline V gene has CDR1 LNHDA and CDR2 SQIVND (reference sequence). V gave up 7 bases and J gave up 1 base, with 4 bases separating them. The CDR3 is 11 amino acids. The CDR3 region is CASIQNTEAFF. The CDR3 DNA is TGTGCCAGTATACAGAACACTGAAGCTTTCTTT.

The V call is TRBV4-1, the J call TRBJ2-7; D perhaps matches TRBD2 (5 bases). V was pared by 4 bases and J by 6 bases, with 19 bases between. The germline V gene has CDR1 MGHRA and CDR2 YSYEKL. The CDR3 totals 15 residues. For the CDR3, the DNA is TGCGCCAGCAGCCCACCCGTCGAACGGGGTAGCGAGCAGTACTTC. This sequence encodes CASSPPVERGSEQYF.

V usage is TRBV19 and J usage is TRBJ2-6; D remains ambiguous. V dropped 0 bases and J dropped 0 bases, with 9 bases sitting between them. The germline CDR1 and CDR2 sequences are LNHDA and SQIVND (reference sequence). There are 17 residues in the CDR3. The CDR3 here is CASSIERSRSGANVLTF. The CDR3 DNA reads as TGTGCCAGTAGTATAGAACGGTCGCGCTCTGGGGCCAACGTCCTGACTTTC.

This chain connects TRBV7-9 to TRBJ1-1; tentatively, D is TRBD1 (5 bases). Trimming took off 1 base at V and 3 bases at J, with 9 bases between the two ends. This CDR3 comprises 14 residues. Germline V CDR1 and CDR2: SEHNR, FQNEAQ (reference sequence). CDR3 loop: CASSLEQVDTEAFF. The CDR3 DNA sequence: TGTGCCAGCAGCTTAGAACAGGTGGACACTGAAGCTTTCTTT.

This clone came up once. The V and J genes are TRBV20-1 and TRBJ2-1, with D perhaps matching TRBD1 (5 bases). The V gene lost 5 bases and the J gene lost 10 bases, with 12 bases spanning the gap. The CDR3 runs 11 residues. CDR1 is DFQATT and CDR2 is SNEGSKA in the germline V gene (reference sequence). CDR3 sequence: CSAQTWGEQFF. CDR3 bases: TGCAGTGCTCAGACCTGGGGCGAGCAGTTCTTC.

The genes are TRBV29-1 and TRBJ2-5, with a weak D call TRBD2 (5 bases). Between the trimmed V and J ends, which lost 7 bases and 5 bases, there was a span of 14 bases. Germline lookup yields CDR1 SQVTM and CDR2 ANQGSEA. CDR3 size: 12 residues. This chain's CDR3 is CSAREGQETQYF. CDR3 in DNA: TGCAGCGCCCGCGAGGGTCAGGAGACCCAGTACTTC.

CDR3 loop: CASSRTVYNEQFF. The CDR3 nucleotides read TGTGCCAGCAGTAGGACAGTTTACAATGAGCAGTTCTTC. The chain uses TRBV6-1 and TRBJ2-1; the D gene is possibly TRBD1 (6 bases). Germline V gives CDR1 MNHNS, CDR2 SASEGT. The CDR3 covers 13 residues. V was trimmed by 5 bases and J by 4 bases, leaving 9 bases between them.

The genes are TRBV19 and TRBJ1-6, with D unclear. The CDR3 is 12 residues long. The germline V and J ends were trimmed by 7 bases and 3 bases, with 4 bases remaining between them. CDR1 LNHDA and CDR2 SQIVND come from the germline V gene (reference sequence). CDR3 nucleotide sequence: TGTGCCAGTAATCTCTATAATTCACCCCTCCACTTT. Its translation is CASNLYNSPLHF.

This sequence joins TRBV27 and TRBJ1-2, with TRBD1 identical over 7 bases. V dropped 2 bases and J dropped 6; count of bases not matched to a gene: 6. CDR1 and CDR2 (germline): MNHEY, SMNVEV (reference sequence). This CDR3 region has 14 residues. The CDR3 protein is CASSLRQGRDGYTF. CDR3 nucleotides: TGTGCCAGCAGTTTAAGACAGGGAAGAGATGGCTACACCTTC.

Only one count was recorded for this clone. CDR3 amino acids: CAWSGVGGSPLHF. CDR3 nucleotides: TGTGCCTGGAGTGGGGTCGGCGGTTCACCCCTCCACTTT. V gene TRBV30 combines with J gene TRBJ1-6, with D unclear. This CDR3 comprises 13 residues. Germline lookup yields CDR1 GTSNPN and CDR2 SVGIG (reference sequence). Trimming took 1 base from V and 9 from J, leaving 10 bases between them.

The rearrangement joins TRBV5-1 to TRBJ2-5; D might be TRBD2 (5 bases). TRBJ2-7 matches the DNA end more closely, so the J call is doubtful. Germline V gene data show CDR1 as SGHRS and CDR2 as YFSETQ. The CDR3 loop spans 18 amino acids. The CDR3 region has the DNA TGCGCCAGCAGCTTGGAGCCCTCGGGATATTCCTCAACCTACGAGCAGTACTTC. This gives the protein CASSLEPSGYSSTYEQYF.

The chain uses TRBV28 and TRBJ1-2; D uncertain. Germline CDR1 is MDHEN and CDR2 is SYDVKM. V was cut by 7 bases and J by 8 bases, with 11 bases left in between. This CDR3 is built from 11 residues. The DNA of the CDR3 is TGTGCCAGCACTTTCGGTTCCGGCTACACCTTC. Its protein is CASTFGSGYTF.

V is TRBV19 and J is TRBJ1-3, with D possibly being TRBD1 (5 bases). Germline V lookup: CDR1 LNHDA, CDR2 SQIVND (reference sequence). The germline V and J ends were trimmed by 8 bases and 0 bases, with 14 bases remaining between them. This CDR3 is 15 amino acids long. The CDR3: CASAHRLSSGNTIYF. CDR3 nucleotides: TGTGCCAGTGCCCACAGGCTGAGCTCTGGAAACACCATATATTTT.

V and J are TRBV5-4 and TRBJ2-1, with 7 bases matching TRBD1. Unmatched junction bases numbered 11, after V lost 4 bases and J lost 7 bases. Per germline, CDR1 SGHNT and CDR2 YYREEE (reference sequence). The length of the CDR3 is 15 residues. CDR3 loop: CASSDPIQGWNEQFF. The CDR3 region has the DNA TGTGCCAGCAGCGATCCAATACAGGGGTGGAATGAGCAGTTCTTC.

The V and J genes are TRBV30 and TRBJ2-1; TRBD1 matches 7 bases. After removal of 2 bases from V and 13 bases from J, the junction contained 11 bases not matched to a gene. The CDR3 is made up of 13 amino acids. Looked up from germline, CDR1 is GTSNPN and CDR2 is SVGIG (reference sequence). As DNA, the CDR3 is TGTGCCTGGAGTCCAAGGACAGGCCAGGAACAGTTCTTC. This codes for CAWSPRTGQEQFF.